The rows below give T cell receptor beta chains drawn from one sample of a study of T cells in Graves' hyperthyroidism and ophthalmopathy. TCRdb processed the multiplex PCR reads anew with MiXCR; each CDR3 protein has one entry. The sample lists around 450,000 distinct CDR3 sequences; roughly 13% were seen once. Sequences were obtained from blood. The receptor source for this set is a woman under 30 with Graves' hyperthyroidism. CDR3s include the opening cysteine and the closing phenylalanine or tryptophan. The D gene is left open where the match is weak. Clone size is not always given. Where it is, it says once, few, many or a class for expanded clones.

TRBV5-1	TRBD1	NA	TRBJ2-3	TGCGCCAGCAGCCGGGGACAGGCATTAGCAGATACGCAGTATTTT	CASSRGQALADTQYF
TRBV4-3	TRBD2	NA	TRBJ2-1	TGCGCCAGCAGCCAAGATTGGCGGGAGGGCCACAATGAGCAGTTCTTC	CASSQDWREGHNEQFF
TRBV20-1	TRBD2	many	TRBJ2-7	TGCAGTGCTCCCAGCGGGGGGGGTGCGGAGCAGTACTTC	CSAPSGGGAEQYF
TRBV20-1	NA	NA	TRBJ2-2	TGCAGTGCTAGAGGGGGGGCAGGCGGGGCGCACACCGGGGAGCTGTTTTTT	CSARGGAGGAHTGELFF
TRBV13	NA	few	TRBJ2-2	TGTGCCAGCAGCTCCGGGAAATATCCCGGGGAGCTGTTTTTT	CASSSGKYPGELFF
TRBV20-1	NA	NA	TRBJ1-2	TGCAGTGCTAATTCCGGGACCCATGGCTACACCTTC	CSANSGTHGYTF
TRBV30	TRBD2	few	TRBJ2-7	TGTGCCTGGAGTGGAACTAGCGGGAGTACGTCCGAGCAGTACTTC	CAWSGTSGSTSEQYF
TRBV12-3/TRBV12-4	NA	many	TRBJ2-2	TGTGCCAGCACCCCCCGGGGGACAAGCGGGAACACCGGGGAGCTGTTTTTT	CASTPRGTSGNTGELFF
TRBV7-2	TRBD2	many	TRBJ2-7	TGTGCCAGCAGCTTATTGGGCGGGGGATACGAGCAGTACTTC	CASSLLGGGYEQYF
TRBV20-1	NA	NA	TRBJ2-5	TGCAGTGCTAGAGATCCCCGCGCGGGGTTCCAAGAGACCCAGTACTTC	CSARDPRAGFQETQYF
TRBV28	NA	NA	TRBJ1-1	TGTGCCAGCGTCGGGACGCTGAACACTGAAGCTTTCTTT	CASVGTLNTEAFF
TRBV6-1	NA	NA	TRBJ2-5	TGTGCCAGCAGTTGGAGTCAGGGCTTACAAGAGACCCAGTACTTC	CASSWSQGLQETQYF
TRBV5-1	TRBD1	many	TRBJ1-2	TGCGCCAGCAGCTTAACCGGGACAGCTTATGGCTACACCTTC	CASSLTGTAYGYTF
TRBV6-1	NA	many	TRBJ2-7	TGTGCCACCCTGGAGTTAGACGAGCAGTACTTC	CATLELDEQYF
TRBV15	NA	few	TRBJ2-3	TGTGCCACCAGCAGAGTTGCCGGCTTTTCAGGAGGTACGCAGTATTTT	CATSRVAGFSGGTQYF
TRBV2	TRBD1	many	TRBJ2-7	TGTGCCAGCATGATACAGGGGTTCGAGCAGTACTTC	CASMIQGFEQYF
TRBV12-3/TRBV12-4	TRBD1	many	TRBJ1-3	TGTGCCAGCAGGGTCCGGGACAGGGGAGGAAACACCATATATTTT	CASRVRDRGGNTIYF
TRBV7-3	NA	NA	TRBJ2-2	TGTGCCAGCAGCTTAACTATAGGCAGGGTGAACACCGGGGAGCTGTTTTTT	CASSLTIGRVNTGELFF
TRBV28	TRBD1	many	TRBJ1-3	TGTGCCAGCAGTCCGGGGACAGATCTTTACTCTGGAAACACCATATATTTT	CASSPGTDLYSGNTIYF
TRBV4-1	NA	few	TRBJ2-1	TGCGCCAGCAGCCGTGACCCTTCTAGGAATGAGCAGTTCTTC	CASSRDPSRNEQFF
TRBV28	TRBD1	many	TRBJ1-3	TGTGCCAGCAGTTTCGGGACAGTTATCTCTGGAAACACCATATATTTT	CASSFGTVISGNTIYF
TRBV18	NA	NA	TRBJ2-1	TGTGCCAGCTCACCATCAAGACAGTCCAATGAGCAGTTCTTC	CASSPSRQSNEQFF
TRBV28	NA	many	TRBJ1-1	TGTGCCAGCATGGGGAACACTGAAGCTTTCTTT	CASMGNTEAFF
TRBV28	TRBD2	many	TRBJ2-7	TGTGCCAGCAGTTCCATGGGACTAGCGAGATACGAGCAGTACTTC	CASSSMGLARYEQYF
TRBV19	NA	NA	TRBJ2-2	TGTGCCACCTCTTCACGGACCGGGGAGCTGTTTTTT	CATSSRTGELFF
TRBV9	NA	few	TRBJ2-3	TGTGCCAGCAGAGCCGAAGACGGAACCTCTAGCACAGATACGCAGTATTTT	CASRAEDGTSSTDTQYF
TRBV28	NA	many	TRBJ1-4	TGTGCCAGCAGCCCGAAGCCGAGGATCCGGGAAAAACTGTTTTTT	CASSPKPRIREKLFF
TRBV7-9	NA	NA	TRBJ1-2	TGTGCCAGCAGTTACAGTCCGCGGCTTGCTCACTGGGGGGGCTACACCTTC	CASSYSPRLAHWGGYTF
TRBV12-3/TRBV12-4	NA	many	TRBJ1-2	TGTGCCAGCAGTCCCGGGACACTCGGAATTGGCTACACCTTC	CASSPGTLGIGYTF
TRBV28	NA	many	TRBJ1-1	TGTGCCAGCAGTTTAGGAGATGGGGGGAACACTGAAGCTTTCTTT	CASSLGDGGNTEAFF
TRBV2	NA	many	TRBJ2-2	TGTGCCAGCAGGAGTGACAGCCGGAACACCGGGGAGCTGTTTTTT	CASRSDSRNTGELFF
TRBV6-2/TRBV6-3	TRBD1	NA	TRBJ1-2	TGTGCCAGCATTTCACCGGGACAGTCTCTCTATGGCTACACCTTC	CASISPGQSLYGYTF